Listed below are T cell receptor beta chains from one sample, sequenced in a study of high-grade serous ovarian cancer treatment subgroups. Sequenced by immunoSEQ multiplex PCR; TCRdb stores in-frame clones only, minus some. The data contain more than 6,500 clones, 79% of them singletons. The material sequenced was tumor tissue. The receptors stem from a human donor with high-grade serous ovarian cancer. CDR3s include the opening cysteine and the closing phenylalanine or tryptophan. D genes are given only for firm matches. Size is stated for part of the rows, as once, few or many counts, or as a class when the clone is expanded.

>TRBJ1-1|NA|15|NA|TRBV7-9
TGTGCCAGCAGCTTCCCCCGGGAGGGGCCCACTGAAGCTTTCTTT
CASSFPREGPTEAFF
>TRBJ2-3|NA|13|NA|TRBV6-6
TGTGCCAGCAGTTATTCTGGGTCAGATACGCAGTATTTT
CASSYSGSDTQYF
>TRBJ1-5|TRBD1|16|NA|TRBV30
TGTGCCTGGAGTACTTACGGGCCAGGGGGCTCTCAGCCCCAGCATTTT
CAWSTYGPGGSQPQHF
>TRBJ1-1|NA|12|NA|TRBV5-1
TGCGCCAGCAGCCCACCAAACACTGAAGCTTTCTTT
CASSPPNTEAFF
>TRBJ1-1|NA|16|NA|TRBV5-1
TGCGCCAGCAGCTTGGTGGCGGGGTTATTGAACACTGAAGCTTTCTTT
CASSLVAGLLNTEAFF
>TRBJ2-3|TRBD2|15|NA|TRBV11-3
TGTGCCAGCAGCCAAGGGACTAGGGGATCGAATACGCAGTATTTT
CASSQGTRGSNTQYF
>TRBJ2-1|NA|13|NA|TRBV7-3
TGTGCCAGCAGCACACTACGAGGACGTGAGCAGTTCTTC
CASSTLRGREQFF
>TRBJ2-1|NA|14|NA|TRBV19
TGTGCCAGTAACCAGGATGTGACCTACAATGAGCAGTTCTTC
CASNQDVTYNEQFF
>TRBJ2-7|NA|15|NA|TRBV5-1
TGCGCCAGCAGCTCGGAAGGGACGGTGGGTTACGAGCAGTACTTC
CASSSEGTVGYEQYF
>TRBJ2-1|TRBD1|14|once|TRBV2
TGTGCCAGCCGGGGGACAGGACCTTACAATGAGCAGTTCTTC
CASRGTGPYNEQFF
>TRBJ2-2|NA|14|NA|TRBV2
TGTGCCAGCAGAATAGTACCTGGGACCGGGGAGCTGTTTTTT
CASRIVPGTGELFF
>TRBJ2-5|NA|15|NA|TRBV27
TGTGCCAGCAGTTTATCGAGGCAGGGTCAAGAGACCCAGTACTTC
CASSLSRQGQETQYF
>TRBJ2-3|TRBD2|16|NA|TRBV28
TGTGCCAGCAGTTTCTCTGCTAGCGGGATAAGAGATACGCAGTATTTT
CASSFSASGIRDTQYF
>TRBJ2-2|NA|15|NA|TRBV7-6
TGTGCCAGCATGCTTGGAGTAATGAACACCGGGGAGCTGTTTTTT
CASMLGVMNTGELFF
>TRBJ1-3|NA|17|NA|TRBV4-2
TGTGCCAGCAGCCAAGGTGGCGGGGTCTTCTCTGGAAACACCATATATTTT
CASSQGGGVFSGNTIYF
>TRBJ2-3|NA|15|NA|TRBV28
TGTGCCAGCAGTTTACGTTCCATTAGCACAGATACGCAGTATTTT
CASSLRSISTDTQYF
>TRBJ2-1|NA|14|NA|TRBV11-2
TGTGCCAGCAGCTTAGCGGCTAACGCCAATGAGCAGTTCTTC
CASSLAANANEQFF
>TRBJ2-5|TRBD2|18|NA|TRBV5-1
TGCGCCAGCAGCCCCCGACTAGCGGGAGGGATACCGCCGGCGACCCAGTACTTC
CASSPRLAGGIPPATQYF
>TRBJ1-5|NA|16|NA|TRBV28
TGTGCCAGCAGCTCCGGACAGCGCCTCGTCAATCAGCCCCAGCATTTT
CASSSGQRLVNQPQHF
>TRBJ2-1|TRBD2|16|NA|TRBV7-8
TGTGCCAGCAGCTTAGCGCGTAGGACTAGCACCAATGAGCAGTTCTTC
CASSLARRTSTNEQFF
>TRBJ1-6|TRBD1|13|NA|TRBV4-1
TGCGCCAGCAGCACCGACAGGGACTCACCCCTCCACTTT
CASSTDRDSPLHF
>TRBJ1-5|TRBD1|17|NA|TRBV4-1
TGCGCCAGCAGCCAGGGGTCTACAGGGGTGGGCAATCAGCCCCAGCATTTT
CASSQGSTGVGNQPQHF
>TRBJ2-2|NA|16|once|TRBV4-2
TGTGCCAGCAGCCAAGCTGGGGAGGGGGGAGGAGGGGAGCTGTTTTTT
CASSQAGEGGGGELFF
>TRBJ2-5|TRBD2|17|NA|TRBV5-4
TGTGCCAGCAGCCCCACGACTAGCGGGAGATTTGGAGAGACCCAGTACTTC
CASSPTTSGRFGETQYF
>TRBJ1-6|TRBD1|16|NA|TRBV9
TGTGCCAGCAGCCCCACAGGGGTCTCCTATAATTCACCCCTCCACTTT
CASSPTGVSYNSPLHF
>TRBJ2-3|TRBD1|15|NA|TRBV19
TGTGCCAGTAGTATGGGGACAGGGAAGGGAGATACGCAGTATTTT
CASSMGTGKGDTQYF
>TRBJ1-4|NA|14|NA|TRBV5-1
TGCGCCAGCAGCTTGCTCCGGTCTGGGGAAAAACTGTTTTTT
CASSLLRSGEKLFF
>TRBJ2-7|NA|17|large|TRBV4-3
TGCGCCAGCAGCCAAGATCGGTGGGGGGAGTCACGCTACGAGCAGTACTTC
CASSQDRWGESRYEQYF
>TRBJ2-7|NA|12|NA|TRBV27
TGTGCCAGCAGTCTTCAGGGCGGCGAGCAGTACTTC
CASSLQGGEQYF
>TRBJ2-3|NA|19|NA|TRBV5-1
TGCGCCAGCAGCTTGGAGGGGGCCCCCGGAGGGTCGAACACAGATACGCAGTATTTT
CASSLEGAPGGSNTDTQYF
>TRBJ1-5|NA|14|few|TRBV28
TGTGCCAGCAGTTTGGACAGACCCGATCAGCCCCAGCATTTT
CASSLDRPDQPQHF
>TRBJ2-7|NA|14|NA|TRBV7-2
TGTGCCAGCAGCTTAGCGGGAGGCTCGTACGAGCAGTACTTC
CASSLAGGSYEQYF
>TRBJ1-4|NA|14|NA|TRBV6-6
TGTGCCAGCAGCCTAGACTGGACTAATGAAAAACTGTTTTTT
CASSLDWTNEKLFF
>TRBJ2-3|NA|16|NA|TRBV27
TGTGCCAGCAGCGCGAGCGGTAGGAGAATCACAGATACGCAGTATTTT
CASSASGRRITDTQYF
>TRBJ1-1|TRBD1|14|NA|TRBV18
TGTGCCAGCTCACAGGGGGCCTATGGCACTGAAGCTTTCTTT
CASSQGAYGTEAFF
>TRBJ2-1|TRBD2|15|NA|TRBV10-3
TGTGCCATCAGTGGCCTAGCGGGAGTCCCCAGTGAGCAGTTCTTC
CAISGLAGVPSEQFF
>TRBJ2-1|NA|16|NA|TRBV9
TGTGCCAGCAGCGTAGAGATGGTGGACTCCTACAATGAGCAGTTCTTC
CASSVEMVDSYNEQFF
>TRBJ2-5|TRBD1|15|NA|TRBV6-5
TGTGCCAGCAGACCACGACAGGGGGGGATAGAGACCCAGTACTTC
CASRPRQGGIETQYF
>TRBJ2-7|TRBD2|19|once|TRBV14
TGTGCCAGCAGCCAAGTTCCGATATTTCAACTAGCGGGAGGGAATGAGCAGTACTTC
CASSQVPIFQLAGGNEQYF
>TRBJ2-2|NA|18|NA|TRBV7-2
TGTGCCAGCAGCCCCCGGACCCCTGGGGGACATTCCACCGGGGAGCTGTTTTTT
CASSPRTPGGHSTGELFF
>TRBJ2-4|NA|14|NA|TRBV19
TGTGCCAGTAGTATTCGGCCGGCCAAAAACATTCAGTACTTC
CASSIRPAKNIQYF
>TRBJ2-4|NA|11|few|TRBV19
TGTGCCAGTAGCTTAAAAAACATTCAGTACTTC
CASSLKNIQYF
>TRBJ2-7|NA|13|NA|TRBV2
TGTGCCAGCAGGGGGGACGGTTCCTACGAGCAGTACTTC
CASRGDGSYEQYF
>TRBJ2-7|TRBD1|15|NA|TRBV19
TGTGCCAGTAGTATGGGCGGACAGGGGGCAAGCGAGCAGTACTTC
CASSMGGQGASEQYF
>TRBJ2-1|TRBD2|16|NA|TRBV7-2
TGTGCCAGCAGCTTAGAGGGACTAGCGGGAGAAGGTGAGCAGTTCTTC
CASSLEGLAGEGEQFF
>TRBJ2-1|NA|13|NA|TRBV14
TGTGCCAGCAGCCAAGTCAAGTTAAATGAGCAGTTCTTC
CASSQVKLNEQFF